This passage covers 10 T cell receptor beta chains from one sample sequenced in a study of blood T cells in healthy people across ages. It was with a sample-barcoded 5' primer and a J-beta primer mix that a second PCR of roughly 6 to 12 cycles was run. One entry per CDR3 protein, called by TCRdb with MiXCR from the 5' RACE reads. The sample consists of approximately 2,000,000 distinct CDR3 sequences, approximately 40% of them appearing once. The sample comprised blood. All receptors come from a human donor in good health.

V gene TRBV9 combines with J gene TRBJ2-6; perhaps TRBD1 as D (6 bases). Per the germline V gene, CDR1 is SGDLS and CDR2 is YYNGEE. V gave up 2 bases and J gave up 4 bases, with 25 bases separating them. The length of the CDR3 is 20 residues. CDR3 DNA sequence: TGTGCCAGCAGCGTCCGGGGCGCCGGGACACCGAAATCCGGGGCCAACGTCCTGACTTTC. Protein sequence: CASSVRGAGTPKSGANVLTF.

This clonotype was found a few times. The rearrangement joins TRBV12-3 or TRBV12-4 to TRBJ1-1; tentative D call: TRBD1 (5 bases). CDR3 length: 14 residues. Trimming stripped 4 bases from V and 4 bases from J, with 13 bases between. CDR3 sequence (DNA): TGTGCCAGCAGTTCCATATCGAGGGGCACTGAAGCTTTCTTT. This encodes CASSSISRGTEAFF.

The chain carries TRBV20-1 and TRBJ2-3; 8 bases agree with TRBD2. This CDR3 is built from 14 residues. Unmatched junction bases numbered 8, after V lost 5 bases and J lost 4 bases. Germline V gene data show CDR1 as DFQATT and CDR2 as SNEGSKA (reference sequence). This CDR3 reads CSAVPGLGADTQYF. DNA of the CDR3: TGCAGTGCTGTACCGGGACTAGGGGCAGATACGCAGTATTTT.

This clonotype was seen more than once but under ten times. The gene calls are TRBV20-1 and TRBJ1-2; 8 bases line up with TRBD1. V gave up 1 base and J gave up 8 bases; unmatched junction bases: 9. Germline CDR1 DFQATT, CDR2 SNEGSKA (reference sequence). This CDR3 contains 14 residues. The CDR3: CSARGFGRGQGYTF. DNA of the CDR3: TGCAGTGCTAGAGGATTCGGCAGGGGGCAAGGCTACACCTTC.

The V call is TRBV12-3 or TRBV12-4, the J call TRBJ2-1; 8 positions match TRBD2. The ends lost 6 bases at V and 4 bases at J; junction bases unmatched: 5. The CDR3 covers 14 residues. Here the CDR3 reads CASRTGGIYNEQFF. The CDR3 DNA reads TGTGCCAGCAGGACGGGGGGGATATACAATGAGCAGTTCTTC.

This chain joins TRBV6-6 and TRBJ2-5, with TRBD2 as a possible D gene (6 bases). Germline V gene sequence: CDR1 MNHNY, CDR2 SVGAGI (reference sequence). V lost 6 bases to trimming and J lost 7 bases, with 18 bases between them. The CDR3 has 14 residues. Written as DNA, the CDR3 is TGTGCCAGCAGCGGGGGAACCCTTTCGGGGACCCAGTACTTC. Translating gives CASSGGTLSGTQYF.

This chain connects TRBV4-2 to TRBJ1-5; a possible D gene is TRBD1 (5 bases). The CDR3 is 16 residues long. Between the trimmed V and J ends, which lost 1 base and 4 bases, there was a span of 14 bases. CDR1 and CDR2 from the germline V gene are LGHNA and YNFKEQ. CDR3 nucleotide sequence: TGTGCCAGCAGCCAAGGAGAGGGGAAGGGAAATCAGCCCCAGCATTTT. It codes for CASSQGEGKGNQPQHF.

The chain recombines TRBV5-1 with TRBJ2-4; perhaps TRBD1 as D (6 bases). Judging by the DNA end, TRBJ2-7 fits better; the J call may be wrong. This CDR3 contains 15 residues. Germline V gene lookup returns CDR1 SGHRS and CDR2 YFSETQ. CDR3 in amino acids: CASSQGRTDTYEQYF. In DNA form, the CDR3 reads TGCGCCAGCTCTCAGGGTAGGACAGACACCTACGAGCAGTACTTC.

This chain connects TRBV2 to TRBJ2-3; 9 bases line up with TRBD2. The germline V gene has CDR1 SNHLY and CDR2 FYNNEI. V gave up 6 bases and J gave up 1 base; unmatched junction bases: 2. The length of the CDR3 is 14 residues. The CDR3 region is CASRQRGGTDTQYF. CDR3 coding DNA: TGTGCCAGCAGACAGCGGGGGGGCACAGATACGCAGTATTTT.

V is TRBV29-1 and J is TRBJ2-7, with 9 bases that match TRBD2. The V and J ends lost 5 bases and 6 bases, in that order; junction bases with no gene match: 5. The CDR3 covers 12 residues. Per germline, CDR1 SQVTM and CDR2 ANQGSEA. CDR3 bases: TGCAGCGTTTCTGTGACTAGCGGCGAGCAGTACTTC. It specifies CSVSVTSGEQYF.